These 19 T cell receptor beta chains originate from one sample sequenced in a study of blood T cell repertoires in COVID-19. Measured with immunoSEQ multiplex PCR; TCRdb has only the in-frame clones, and not every one. The table includes 130,000 to 150,000 clones, approximately 92% detected once. Input material: peripheral blood. The receptors shown here come from a man younger than 35 with COVID-19, enrolled during active disease.

This chain joins TRBV3-1 (or the pseudogene TRBV3-2) and TRBJ2-3, with D tentatively TRBD2 (6 bases). The V and J ends lost 2 bases and 0 bases respectively, with 9 bases between them. Per germline, CDR1 LGHDT and CDR2 YNNKEL (reference sequence). The CDR3 consists of 15 residues. The CDR3 DNA reads as TGTGCCAGCAGCCAATGGGGGGAGAGCACAGATACGCAGTATTTT. Protein product: CASSQWGESTDTQYF.

The chain combines TRBV7-9 with TRBJ2-7; TRBD1 agrees at 9 bases. Losses at the gene ends were 2 bases for V and 3 bases for J; bases not matched to a gene: 14. The CDR3 runs 18 residues. The V gene's germline CDR1 is SEHNR and CDR2 FQNEAQ (reference sequence). This CDR3 is CASSLPETGGNSLYEQYF. The CDR3, as DNA: TGTGCCAGCAGCTTACCCGAGACAGGGGGAAACTCACTCTACGAGCAGTACTTC.

The chain combines TRBV27 with TRBJ2-1; 9 bases match TRBD2. CDR1 is MNHEY, CDR2 SMNVEV, per germline (reference sequence). The CDR3 has 15 residues. With 3 bases clipped from V and 5 bases from J, the junction kept 5 bases outside the gene matches. CDR3 residues: CASSFVSGGNNEQFF. The DNA for the CDR3 is TGTGCCAGCAGTTTTGTTAGCGGGGGAAACAATGAGCAGTTCTTC.

The chain links TRBV27 to TRBJ1-2, with 7 positions matching TRBD1. V was pared by 5 bases and J by 6 bases, with 9 bases of the junction left unmatched. The CDR3 contains 14 residues. CDR1 and CDR2 (germline): MNHEY, SMNVEV (reference sequence). For the CDR3, the DNA is TGTGCCAGCAGTACCTACCGGGACAGAGATGGCTACACCTTC. It encodes CASSTYRDRDGYTF.

The rearrangement uses TRBV11-2 and TRBJ2-3; D is perhaps TRBD1 (6 bases). Germline CDR1 is SGHAT and CDR2 is FQNNGV. This CDR3 has 17 amino acids. V lost 5 bases and J lost 4, with 22 bases in between. This CDR3 is CASSQAPGVLRSDTQYF. Written as DNA, the CDR3 is TGTGCCAGCAGCCAAGCGCCAGGGGTATTAAGGTCAGATACGCAGTATTTT. Drawing the rest from reference TRBV11-2 and TRBJ2-3, the complete variable domain is EAGVAQSPRYKIIEKRQSVAFWCNPISGHATLYWYQQILGQGPKLLIQFQNNGVVDDSQLPKDRFSAERLKGVDSTLKIQPAKLEDSAVYLCASSQAPGVLRSDTQYFGPGTRLTVL.

This chain joins TRBV9 and TRBJ1-1, with 7 bases matching TRBD1. V gave up 3 bases and J gave up 2 bases; unmatched junction bases: 7. The CDR3 sequence is 15 residues long. The germline V gene encodes CDR1 SGDLS and CDR2 YYNGEE. CDR3 DNA sequence: TGTGCCAGCAGCGGGAGGGGACAGACAAACACTGAAGCTTTCTTT. It specifies CASSGRGQTNTEAFF.

The V and J genes are TRBV3-1 (or the pseudogene TRBV3-2) and TRBJ1-3; no definite D call. CDR1 and CDR2 (germline): LGHDT, YNNKEL (reference sequence). This CDR3 is built from 13 residues. V was pared by 6 bases and J by 0 bases, with 6 bases between. CDR3 sequence (DNA): TGTGCCAGCAGACTTAACTCTGGAAACACCATATATTTT. Protein product: CASRLNSGNTIYF.

V gene TRBV3-1 (or the pseudogene TRBV3-2) combines with J gene TRBJ2-3, with 12 bases matching TRBD2. This CDR3 spans 18 amino acids. Germline CDR1 and CDR2: LGHDT and YNNKEL (reference sequence). Losses at the gene ends were 1 base for V and 3 bases for J; bases not matched to a gene: 8. The CDR3 loop reads CASSQGVTSGSRTDTQYF. DNA of the CDR3: TGTGCCAGCAGCCAAGGCGTGACTAGCGGGAGTCGGACAGATACGCAGTATTTT.

This chain connects TRBV7-9 to TRBJ2-3; D is possibly TRBD2 (6 bases). This CDR3 region has 14 residues. Deletions cut 5 bases from V and 4 bases from J, with 13 bases between. From germline, CDR1 is SEHNR and CDR2 FQNEAQ (reference sequence). The CDR3 here is CASSPGGAPDTQYF. The CDR3 DNA is TGTGCCAGCAGCCCCGGCGGGGCCCCAGATACGCAGTATTTT. Drawing the rest from reference TRBV7-9 and TRBJ2-3, the complete variable domain is DTGVSQNPRHKITKRGQNVTFRCDPISEHNRLYWYRQTLGQGPEFLTYFQNEAQLEKSRLLSDRFSAERPKGSFSTLEIQRTEQGDSAMYLCASSPGGAPDTQYFGPGTRLTVL.

The chain is built from TRBV27 and TRBJ2-5; 9 bases are shared with TRBD1. Trimming cost V 4 bases and J 4 bases; bases outside gene matches: 7. CDR1 and CDR2 (germline): MNHEY, SMNVEV (reference sequence). The CDR3 runs to 15 residues. CDR3 residues: CASSSTGGLGETQYF. The CDR3 bases are TGTGCCAGCAGTTCAACAGGGGGCCTTGGAGAGACCCAGTACTTC.

The J gene is TRBJ1-2, the V gene TRBV30; the D gene is possibly TRBD1 (5 bases). The germline V gene has CDR1 GTSNPN and CDR2 SVGIG (reference sequence). Trimming cost V 4 bases and J 7 bases, with 19 bases left between them. The CDR3 is made up of 14 amino acids. CDR3 bases: TGTGCCTGGACCCAAGGAGGGGACTGGAGTGGCTACACCTTC. It codes for CAWTQGGDWSGYTF.

The rearrangement links TRBV7-8 to TRBJ1-5, with D tentatively TRBD1 (6 bases). CDR1 is SGHVS and CDR2 is FQNEAQ in the germline V gene. V was pared by 2 bases and J by 7 bases, with 15 bases between. The CDR3 runs to 15 residues. DNA of the CDR3: TGTGCCAGCAGCTTAAACAGGGAAAAGGAACAGCCCCAGCATTTT. Protein product: CASSLNREKEQPQHF. The complete variable domain, with remaining parts taken from reference TRBV7-8 and TRBJ1-5, reads GAGVSQSPRYKVAKRGQDVALRCDPISGHVSLFWYQQALGQGPEFLTYFQNEAQLDKSGLPSDRFFAERPEGSVSTLKIQRTQQEDSAVYLCASSLNREKEQPQHFGDGTRLSIL.

V and J are TRBV13 and TRBJ2-1, with D possibly being TRBD1 (5 bases). CDR1 is PRHDT and CDR2 is FYEKMQ in the germline V gene (reference sequence). V was trimmed by 0 bases and J by 0 bases, leaving 12 bases between them. CDR3 size: 17 residues. The CDR3 spells CASSLGRGQSSYNEQFF. CDR3 nucleotides: TGTGCCAGCAGCTTAGGCCGAGGACAAAGCTCCTACAATGAGCAGTTCTTC.

CDR3 region: CASRGAYSVGYTF. Here the CDR3 DNA reads TGTGCCAGCAGGGGAGCGTATTCCGTCGGCTACACCTTC. V and J are TRBV6-5 and TRBJ1-2, with D hard to call. This CDR3 is built from 13 residues. Germline V gives CDR1 MNHEY, CDR2 SVGAGI. Trimming removed 6 bases from V and 8 bases from J, with 16 bases in between.

This chain links TRBV5-1 with TRBJ2-3; 9 bases agree with TRBD2. CDR3 length: 14 residues. The germline V gene encodes CDR1 SGHRS and CDR2 YFSETQ. The V and J ends lost 7 bases and 1 base, in that order; junction bases with no gene match: 4. The CDR3 DNA reads as TGCGCCAGCTCTAGCGGGATACGCACAGATACGCAGTATTTT. The encoded protein is CASSSGIRTDTQYF.

CDR3 amino acids: CASSLGPGQISSPLHF. For the CDR3, the DNA is TGTGCCAGCAGTTTGGGACCGGGACAGATCTCCTCACCCCTCCACTTT. The chain joins TRBV27 to TRBJ1-6, with 7 bases aligning to TRBD1. CDR3 length: 16 residues. Germline CDR1 and CDR2: MNHEY and SMNVEV (reference sequence). Unmatched junction bases numbered 12, after V lost 3 bases and J lost 10 bases.

The chain couples TRBV28 to TRBJ2-7, with 11 bases fitting TRBD2. Germline V lookup: CDR1 MDHEN, CDR2 SYDVKM. Trimming at V came to 6 bases and at J to 2 bases, leaving 12 bases not matched to a gene. The CDR3 runs 17 residues. CDR3 bases: TGTGCCAGCAGCTCCCCCCTAGCGGGAGGTTCCACCTACGAGCAGTACTTC. Encoded protein: CASSSPLAGGSTYEQYF.

V gene TRBV4-1 combines with J gene TRBJ2-1; D unresolved. The CDR3 runs to 11 residues. Trimming shortened V by 3 bases and J by 6 bases, and 3 bases separated the two germline ends. Per germline, CDR1 MGHRA and CDR2 YSYEKL. CDR3 residues: CASSHRNEQFF. As DNA, the CDR3 is TGCGCCAGCAGCCACCGCAATGAGCAGTTCTTC.

CDR3 loop: CAWAGHPRYEQYF. The CDR3 region has the DNA TGTGCCTGGGCGGGACACCCTCGCTACGAGCAGTACTTC. The gene calls are TRBV30 and TRBJ2-7, with D tentatively TRBD1 or TRBD2 (6 bases each). V was pared by 5 bases and J by 3 bases, with 14 bases between. The germline CDR1 and CDR2 sequences are GTSNPN and SVGIG (reference sequence). CDR3 length equals 13 residues. Full variable domain (outside the CDR3, taken from reference TRBV30 and TRBJ2-7): SQTIHQWPATLVQPVGSPLSLECTVEGTSNPNLYWYRQAAGRGLQLLFYSVGIGQISSEVPQNLSASRPQDRQFILSSKKLLLSDSGFYLCAWAGHPRYEQYFGPGTRLTVT.